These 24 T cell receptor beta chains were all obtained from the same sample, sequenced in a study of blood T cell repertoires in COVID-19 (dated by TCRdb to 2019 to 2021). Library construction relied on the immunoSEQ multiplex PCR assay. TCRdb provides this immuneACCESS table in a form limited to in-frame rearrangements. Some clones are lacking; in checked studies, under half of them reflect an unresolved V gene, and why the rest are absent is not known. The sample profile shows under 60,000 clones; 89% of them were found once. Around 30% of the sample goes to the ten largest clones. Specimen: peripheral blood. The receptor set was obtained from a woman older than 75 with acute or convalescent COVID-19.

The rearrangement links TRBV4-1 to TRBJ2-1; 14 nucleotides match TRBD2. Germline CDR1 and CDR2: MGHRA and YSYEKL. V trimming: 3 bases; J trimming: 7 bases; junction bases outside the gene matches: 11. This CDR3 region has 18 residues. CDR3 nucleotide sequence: TGCGCCAGCAGCCAGGGACTAGCGGGGGCACTCACGATGAATGAGCAGTTCTTC. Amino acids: CASSQGLAGALTMNEQFF.

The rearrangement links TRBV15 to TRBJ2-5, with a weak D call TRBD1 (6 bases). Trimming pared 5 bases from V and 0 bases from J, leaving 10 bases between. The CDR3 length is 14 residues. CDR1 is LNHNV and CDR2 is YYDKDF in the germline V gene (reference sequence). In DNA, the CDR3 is TGTGCCACCAGCTTCGCAGGGGACCAAGAGACCCAGTACTTC. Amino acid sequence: CATSFAGDQETQYF.

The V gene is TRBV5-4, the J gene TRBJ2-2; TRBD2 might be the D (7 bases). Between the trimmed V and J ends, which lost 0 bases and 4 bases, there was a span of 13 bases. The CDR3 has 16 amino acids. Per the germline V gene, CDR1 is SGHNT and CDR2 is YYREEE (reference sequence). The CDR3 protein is CASSLEGGLSTGELFF. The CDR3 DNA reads TGTGCCAGCAGCTTGGAGGGGGGGCTAAGCACCGGGGAGCTGTTTTTT.

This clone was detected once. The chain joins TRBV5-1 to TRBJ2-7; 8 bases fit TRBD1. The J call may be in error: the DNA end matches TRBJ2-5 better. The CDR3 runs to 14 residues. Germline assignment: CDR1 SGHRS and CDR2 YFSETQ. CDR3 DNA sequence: TGCGCCAGCAGCCCCTCAGGGGGCGGTGAGACCCAGTACTTC. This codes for CASSPSGGGETQYF.

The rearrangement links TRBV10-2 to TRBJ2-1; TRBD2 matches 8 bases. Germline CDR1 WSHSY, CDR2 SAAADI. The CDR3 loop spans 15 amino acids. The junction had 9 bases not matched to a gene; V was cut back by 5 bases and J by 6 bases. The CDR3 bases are TGCGCCAGCAGTCTCGGACTAGCCGTACGCAATGAGCAGTTCTTC. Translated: CASSLGLAVRNEQFF.

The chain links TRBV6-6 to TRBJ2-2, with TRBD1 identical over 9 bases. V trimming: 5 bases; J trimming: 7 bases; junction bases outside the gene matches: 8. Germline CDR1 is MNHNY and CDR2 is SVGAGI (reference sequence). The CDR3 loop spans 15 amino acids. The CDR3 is CASSAGTGFGGELFF. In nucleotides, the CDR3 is TGTGCCAGCAGTGCCGGGACAGGGTTCGGCGGGGAGCTGTTTTTT.

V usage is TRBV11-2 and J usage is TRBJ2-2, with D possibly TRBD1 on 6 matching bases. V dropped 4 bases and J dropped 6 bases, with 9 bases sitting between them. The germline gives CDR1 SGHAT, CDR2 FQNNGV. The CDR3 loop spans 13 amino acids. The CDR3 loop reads CASSWRTAGELFF. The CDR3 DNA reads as TGTGCCAGCAGCTGGCGGACAGCCGGGGAGCTGTTTTTT.

The CDR3 here is CASSEALLGLLSAFF. The CDR3 bases are TGTGCCAGCAGTGAAGCGCTCCTGGGACTCTTATCGGCTTTCTTT. The chain is built from TRBV2 and TRBJ1-1, with D tentatively TRBD1 (5 bases). The V gene lost 0 bases and the J gene lost 11 bases, with 19 bases spanning the gap. This CDR3 comprises 15 residues. The V gene's germline CDR1 is SNHLY and CDR2 FYNNEI.

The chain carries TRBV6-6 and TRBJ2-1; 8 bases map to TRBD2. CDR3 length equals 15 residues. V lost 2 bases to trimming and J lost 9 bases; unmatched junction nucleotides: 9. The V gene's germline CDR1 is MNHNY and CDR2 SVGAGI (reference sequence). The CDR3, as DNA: TGTGCCAGCAGTTACCCCGGGGGGGCCGGCGGTGAGCAGTTCTTC. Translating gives CASSYPGGAGGEQFF.

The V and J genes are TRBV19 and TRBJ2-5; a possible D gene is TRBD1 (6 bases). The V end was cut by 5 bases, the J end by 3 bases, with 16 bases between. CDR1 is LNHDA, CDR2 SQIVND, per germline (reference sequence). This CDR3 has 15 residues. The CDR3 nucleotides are TGTGCCAGTAGTCCACCGGGACACCGAAAAGAGACCCAGTACTTC. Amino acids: CASSPPGHRKETQYF. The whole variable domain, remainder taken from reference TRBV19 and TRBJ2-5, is DGGITQSPKYLFRKEGQNVTLSCEQNLNHDAMYWYRQDPGQGLRLIYYSQIVNDFQKGDIAEGYSVSREKKESFPLTVTSAQKNPTAFYLCASSPPGHRKETQYFGPGTRLLVL.

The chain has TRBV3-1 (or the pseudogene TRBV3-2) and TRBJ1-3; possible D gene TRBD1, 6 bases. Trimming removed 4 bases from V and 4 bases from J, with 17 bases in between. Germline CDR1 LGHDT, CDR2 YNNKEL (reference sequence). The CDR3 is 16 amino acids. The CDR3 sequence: CASSPDGGGLGNTIYF. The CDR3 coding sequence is TGTGCCAGCAGCCCCGATGGGGGGGGCCTAGGAAACACCATATATTTT.

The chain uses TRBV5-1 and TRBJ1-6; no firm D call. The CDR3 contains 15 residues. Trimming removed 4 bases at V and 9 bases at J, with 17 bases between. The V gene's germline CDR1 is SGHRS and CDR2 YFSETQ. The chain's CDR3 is CASSTSGNSGSPLHF. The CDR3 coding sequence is TGCGCCAGCAGCACGTCGGGAAATAGCGGTTCACCCCTCCACTTT.

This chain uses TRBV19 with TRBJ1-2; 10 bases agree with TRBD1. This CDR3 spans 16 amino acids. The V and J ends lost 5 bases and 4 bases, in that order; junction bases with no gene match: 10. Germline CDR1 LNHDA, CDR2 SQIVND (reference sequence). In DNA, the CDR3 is TGTGCCAGTAGTCCCCAAGGCGGACAGGGGGGCTATGGCTACACCTTC. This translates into CASSPQGGQGGYGYTF.

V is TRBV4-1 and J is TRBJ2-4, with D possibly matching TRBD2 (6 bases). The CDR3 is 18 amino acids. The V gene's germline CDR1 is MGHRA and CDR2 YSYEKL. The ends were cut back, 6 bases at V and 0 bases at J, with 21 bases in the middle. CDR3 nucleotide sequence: TGCGCCAGCAGAGCCTCAGTTTCGGGGGTTGGAGCCAAAAACATTCAGTACTTC. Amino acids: CASRASVSGVGAKNIQYF.

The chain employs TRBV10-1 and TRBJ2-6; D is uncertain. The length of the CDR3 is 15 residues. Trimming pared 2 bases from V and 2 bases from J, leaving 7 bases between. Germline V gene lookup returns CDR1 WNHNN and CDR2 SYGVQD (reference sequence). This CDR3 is CASSEGSPGANVLTF. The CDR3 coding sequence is TGCGCCAGCAGTGAGGGTAGCCCTGGGGCCAACGTCCTGACTTTC.

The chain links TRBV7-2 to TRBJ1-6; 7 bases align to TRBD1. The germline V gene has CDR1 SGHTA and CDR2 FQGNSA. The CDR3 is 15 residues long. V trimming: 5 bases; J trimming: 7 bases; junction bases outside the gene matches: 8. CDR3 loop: CASSANSGGNSPLHF. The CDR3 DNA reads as TGTGCCAGCAGCGCCAACTCAGGGGGGAATTCACCCCTCCACTTT.

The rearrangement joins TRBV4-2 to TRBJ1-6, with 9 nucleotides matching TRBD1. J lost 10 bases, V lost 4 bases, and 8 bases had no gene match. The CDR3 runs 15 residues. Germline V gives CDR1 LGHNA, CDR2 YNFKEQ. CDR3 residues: CASSLLRTGDSPLHF. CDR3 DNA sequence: TGTGCCAGCAGCCTTTTAAGGACAGGGGACTCACCCCTCCACTTT.

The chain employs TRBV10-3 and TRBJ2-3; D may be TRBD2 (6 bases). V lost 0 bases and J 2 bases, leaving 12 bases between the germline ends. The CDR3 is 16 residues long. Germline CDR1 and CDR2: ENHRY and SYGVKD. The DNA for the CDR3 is TGTGCCATCAGTGAGTCGATGGCGGGGCCCACAGATACGCAGTATTTT. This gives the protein CAISESMAGPTDTQYF.

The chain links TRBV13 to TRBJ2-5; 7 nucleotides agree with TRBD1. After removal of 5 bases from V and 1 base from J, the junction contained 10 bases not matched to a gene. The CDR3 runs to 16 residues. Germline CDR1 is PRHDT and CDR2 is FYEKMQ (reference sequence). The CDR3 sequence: CASSGSRDRRQETQYF. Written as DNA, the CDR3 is TGTGCCAGCAGCGGGTCCCGGGACAGACGCCAAGAGACCCAGTACTTC.

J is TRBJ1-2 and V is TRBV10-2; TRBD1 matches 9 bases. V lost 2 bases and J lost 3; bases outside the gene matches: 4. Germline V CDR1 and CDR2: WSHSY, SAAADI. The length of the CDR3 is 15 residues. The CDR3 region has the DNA TGCGCCAGCAGTGAGCCGGGACAGGGACACTATGGCTACACCTTC. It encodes CASSEPGQGHYGYTF.

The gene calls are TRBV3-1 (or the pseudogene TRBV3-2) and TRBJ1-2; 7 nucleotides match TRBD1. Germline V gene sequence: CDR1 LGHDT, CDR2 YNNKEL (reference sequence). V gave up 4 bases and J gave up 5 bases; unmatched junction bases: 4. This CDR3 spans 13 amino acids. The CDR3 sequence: CASSPTGSYGYTF. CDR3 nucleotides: TGTGCCAGCAGCCCGACAGGGTCTTATGGCTACACCTTC.

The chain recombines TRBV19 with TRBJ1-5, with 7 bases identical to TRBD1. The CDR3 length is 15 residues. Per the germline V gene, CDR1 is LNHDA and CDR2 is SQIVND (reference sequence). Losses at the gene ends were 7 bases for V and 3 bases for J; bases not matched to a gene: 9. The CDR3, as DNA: TGTGCCAGTAATCCTATCGGACAGGTCAATCAGCCCCAGCATTTT. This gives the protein CASNPIGQVNQPQHF.

In DNA, the CDR3 is TGCGCCAGCAGGTCAGTCTGGGGCTCCAATCAGCCCCAGCATTTT. Amino acid sequence: CASRSVWGSNQPQHF. The chain joins TRBV4-1 to TRBJ1-5; TRBD1 might be the D (5 bases). The germline V gene has CDR1 MGHRA and CDR2 YSYEKL. The CDR3 has 15 residues. V lost 6 bases, J lost 3 bases, and 15 bases lay in between.

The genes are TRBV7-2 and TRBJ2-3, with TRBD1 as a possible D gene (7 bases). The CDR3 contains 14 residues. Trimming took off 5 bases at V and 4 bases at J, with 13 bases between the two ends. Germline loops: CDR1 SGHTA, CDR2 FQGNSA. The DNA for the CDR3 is TGTGCCAGCAGCCCAGGGGGGCCGTCAGATACGCAGTATTTT. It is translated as CASSPGGPSDTQYF.